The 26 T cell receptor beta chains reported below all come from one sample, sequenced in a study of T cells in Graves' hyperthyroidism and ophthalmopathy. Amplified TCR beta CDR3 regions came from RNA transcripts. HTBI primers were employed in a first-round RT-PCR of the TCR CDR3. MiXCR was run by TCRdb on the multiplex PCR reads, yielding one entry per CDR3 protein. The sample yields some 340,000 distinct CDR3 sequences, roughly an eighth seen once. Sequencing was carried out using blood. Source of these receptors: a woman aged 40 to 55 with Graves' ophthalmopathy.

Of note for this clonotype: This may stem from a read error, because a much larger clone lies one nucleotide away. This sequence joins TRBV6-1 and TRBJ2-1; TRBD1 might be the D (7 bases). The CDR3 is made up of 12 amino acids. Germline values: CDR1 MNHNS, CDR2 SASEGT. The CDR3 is CVSRGVHNEQFF. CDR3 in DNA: TGTGTCAGCAGGGGGGTCCACAATGAGCAGTTCTTC.

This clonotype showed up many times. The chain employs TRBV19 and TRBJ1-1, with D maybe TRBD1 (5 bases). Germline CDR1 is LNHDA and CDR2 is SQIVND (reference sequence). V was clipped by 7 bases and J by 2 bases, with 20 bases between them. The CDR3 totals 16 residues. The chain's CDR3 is CASTPVETGGNTEAFF. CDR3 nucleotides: TGTGCCAGTACCCCTGTCGAGACGGGGGGAAACACTGAAGCTTTCTTT.

For the CDR3, the DNA is TGTGCCAGCAGGACGGGGGCTCTCGTTAATTCACCCCTCCACTTT. This translates into CASRTGALVNSPLHF. The V call is TRBV6-1, the J call TRBJ1-6, with a possible D match to TRBD1 (6 bases). Looked up from germline, CDR1 is MNHNS and CDR2 is SASEGT. The CDR3 totals 15 residues. V dropped 6 bases and J dropped 6 bases, with 15 bases sitting between them.

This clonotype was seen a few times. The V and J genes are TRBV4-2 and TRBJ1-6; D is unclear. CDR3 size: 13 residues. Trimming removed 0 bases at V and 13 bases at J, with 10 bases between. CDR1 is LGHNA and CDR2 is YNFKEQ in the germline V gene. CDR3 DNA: TGTGCCAGCAGCCAAGATATGGCTTCGCCCCTCCACTTT. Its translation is CASSQDMASPLHF.

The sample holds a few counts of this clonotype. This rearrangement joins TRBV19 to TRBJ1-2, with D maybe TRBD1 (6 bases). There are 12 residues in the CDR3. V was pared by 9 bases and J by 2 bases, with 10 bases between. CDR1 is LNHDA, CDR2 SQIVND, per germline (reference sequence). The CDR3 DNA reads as TGTGCCAGCGAAACAGGGAACTATGGCTACACCTTC. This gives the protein CASETGNYGYTF.

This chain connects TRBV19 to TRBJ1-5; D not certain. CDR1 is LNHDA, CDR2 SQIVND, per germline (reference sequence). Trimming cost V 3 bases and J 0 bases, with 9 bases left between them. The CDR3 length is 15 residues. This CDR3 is CASSIYGDSNQPQHF. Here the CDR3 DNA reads TGTGCCAGTAGTATTTATGGGGATAGCAATCAGCCCCAGCATTTT.

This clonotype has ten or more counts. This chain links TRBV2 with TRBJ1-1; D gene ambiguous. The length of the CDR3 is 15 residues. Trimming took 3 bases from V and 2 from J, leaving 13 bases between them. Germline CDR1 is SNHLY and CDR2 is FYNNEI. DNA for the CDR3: TGTGCCAGCAGTGATCCCCGCTGGGAAAACACTGAAGCTTTCTTT. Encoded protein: CASSDPRWENTEAFF.

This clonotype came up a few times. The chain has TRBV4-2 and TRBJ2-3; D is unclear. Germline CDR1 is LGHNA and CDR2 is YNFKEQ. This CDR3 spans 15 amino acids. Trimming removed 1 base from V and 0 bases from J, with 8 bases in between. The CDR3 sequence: CASSQGGQSTDTQYF. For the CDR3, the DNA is TGTGCCAGCAGCCAAGGAGGTCAGAGCACAGATACGCAGTATTTT.

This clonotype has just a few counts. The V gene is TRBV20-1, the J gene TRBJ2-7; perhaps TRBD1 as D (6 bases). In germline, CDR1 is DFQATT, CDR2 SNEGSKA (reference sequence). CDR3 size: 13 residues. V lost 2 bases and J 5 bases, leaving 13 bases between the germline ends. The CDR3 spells CSARLIGGNEQYF. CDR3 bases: TGCAGTGCTAGACTAATTGGGGGCAACGAGCAGTACTTC.

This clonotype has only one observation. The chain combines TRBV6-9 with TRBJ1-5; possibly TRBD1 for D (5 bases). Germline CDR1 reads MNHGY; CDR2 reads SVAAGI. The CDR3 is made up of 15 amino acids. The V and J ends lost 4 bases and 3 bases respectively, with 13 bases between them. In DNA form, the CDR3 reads TGTGCCAGCAGTTCGGACACGACTTTCAATCAGCCCCAGCATTTT. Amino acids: CASSSDTTFNQPQHF.

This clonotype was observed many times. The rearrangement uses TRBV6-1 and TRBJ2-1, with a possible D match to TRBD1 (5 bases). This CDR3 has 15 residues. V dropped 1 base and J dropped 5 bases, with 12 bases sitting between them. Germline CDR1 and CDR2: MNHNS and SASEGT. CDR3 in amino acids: CASSEGAGFNNEQFF. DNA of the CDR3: TGTGCCAGCAGTGAAGGTGCAGGGTTCAACAATGAGCAGTTCTTC.

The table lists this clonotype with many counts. CDR3 bases: TGCAGTATGCCTGACGGAATGGCCAAAAACATTCAGTACTTC. Residues: CSMPDGMAKNIQYF. The chain combines TRBV20-1 with TRBJ2-4; D uncertain. There are 14 residues in the CDR3. Trimming cost V 8 bases and J 1 base, with 15 bases left between them. Germline values: CDR1 DFQATT, CDR2 SNEGSKA (reference sequence).

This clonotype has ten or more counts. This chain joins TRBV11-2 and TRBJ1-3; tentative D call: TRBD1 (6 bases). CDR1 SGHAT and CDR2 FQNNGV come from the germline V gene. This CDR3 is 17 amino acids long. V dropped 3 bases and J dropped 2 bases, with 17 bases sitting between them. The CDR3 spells CASSLAPGALPGNTIYF. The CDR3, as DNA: TGTGCCAGCAGCTTGGCACCGGGGGCCCTACCTGGAAACACCATATATTTT.

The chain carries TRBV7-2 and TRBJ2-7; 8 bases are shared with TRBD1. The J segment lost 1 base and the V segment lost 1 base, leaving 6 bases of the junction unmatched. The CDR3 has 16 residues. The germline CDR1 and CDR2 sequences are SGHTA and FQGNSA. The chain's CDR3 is CASSLGIQGASYEQYF. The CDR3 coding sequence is TGTGCCAGCAGCTTAGGGATCCAGGGGGCTTCCTACGAGCAGTACTTC.

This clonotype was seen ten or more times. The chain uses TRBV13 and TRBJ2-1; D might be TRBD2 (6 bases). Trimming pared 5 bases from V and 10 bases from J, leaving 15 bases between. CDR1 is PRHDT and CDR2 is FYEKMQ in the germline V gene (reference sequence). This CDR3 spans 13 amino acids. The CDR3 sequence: CASSLIGGLEQFF. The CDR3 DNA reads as TGTGCCAGCAGCCTAATAGGCGGACTAGAGCAGTTCTTC.

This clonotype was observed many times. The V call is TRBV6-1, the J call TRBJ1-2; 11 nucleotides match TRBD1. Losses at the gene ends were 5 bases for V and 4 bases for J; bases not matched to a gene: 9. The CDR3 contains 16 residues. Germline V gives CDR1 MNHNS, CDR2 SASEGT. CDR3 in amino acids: CASSPRGTGGAYGYTF. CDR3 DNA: TGTGCCAGCAGTCCGCGGGGGACAGGGGGAGCCTATGGCTACACCTTC.

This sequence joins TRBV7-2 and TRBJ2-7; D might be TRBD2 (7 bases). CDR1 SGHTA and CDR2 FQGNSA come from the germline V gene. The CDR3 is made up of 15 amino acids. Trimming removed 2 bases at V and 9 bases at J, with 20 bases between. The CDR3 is CASSLRAGAGVAQYF. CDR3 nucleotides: TGTGCCAGCAGCTTAAGGGCGGGGGCGGGTGTCGCGCAGTACTTC.

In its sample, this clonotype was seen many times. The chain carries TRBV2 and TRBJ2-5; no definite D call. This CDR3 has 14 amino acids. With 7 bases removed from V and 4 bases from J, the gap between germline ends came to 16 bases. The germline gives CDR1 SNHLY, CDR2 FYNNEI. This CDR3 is CASIFNSRGETQYF. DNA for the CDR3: TGTGCCAGCATATTTAACAGCAGAGGAGAGACCCAGTACTTC.

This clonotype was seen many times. DNA for the CDR3: TGTGCCAATAAGCGGGTCTCCTACGAGCAGTACTTC. Protein: CANKRVSYEQYF. The chain joins TRBV2 to TRBJ2-7; D is possibly TRBD2 (6 bases). V was shortened by 10 bases and J by 0 bases, with 10 bases between the two germline ends. The length of the CDR3 is 12 residues. Germline CDR1 and CDR2: SNHLY and FYNNEI.

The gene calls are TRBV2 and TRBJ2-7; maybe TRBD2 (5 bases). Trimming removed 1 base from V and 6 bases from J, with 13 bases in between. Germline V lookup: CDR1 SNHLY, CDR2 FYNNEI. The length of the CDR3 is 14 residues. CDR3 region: CASSEGGALSEQYF. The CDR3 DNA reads TGTGCCAGCAGTGAAGGGGGAGCGCTATCCGAGCAGTACTTC.

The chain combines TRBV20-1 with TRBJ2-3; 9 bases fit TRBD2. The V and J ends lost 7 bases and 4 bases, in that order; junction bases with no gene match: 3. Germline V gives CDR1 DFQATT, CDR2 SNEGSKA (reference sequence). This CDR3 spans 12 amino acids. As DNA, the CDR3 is TGCAGTGTTATAGCGGGGGCAGATACGCAGTATTTT. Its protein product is CSVIAGADTQYF.

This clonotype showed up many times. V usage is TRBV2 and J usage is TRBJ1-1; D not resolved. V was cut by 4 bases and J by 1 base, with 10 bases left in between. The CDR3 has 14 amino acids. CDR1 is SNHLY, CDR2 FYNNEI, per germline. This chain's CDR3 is CASSVFSGNTEAFF. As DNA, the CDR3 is TGTGCCAGCAGTGTTTTCAGCGGGAACACTGAAGCTTTCTTT.

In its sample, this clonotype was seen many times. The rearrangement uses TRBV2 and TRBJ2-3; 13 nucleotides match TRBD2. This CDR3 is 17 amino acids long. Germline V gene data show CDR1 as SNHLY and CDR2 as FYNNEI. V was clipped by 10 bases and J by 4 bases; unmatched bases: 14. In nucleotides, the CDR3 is TGTGCCATACCTTTCCTACTAGCGGGGGGGCCGTCAGATACGCAGTATTTT. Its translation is CAIPFLLAGGPSDTQYF.

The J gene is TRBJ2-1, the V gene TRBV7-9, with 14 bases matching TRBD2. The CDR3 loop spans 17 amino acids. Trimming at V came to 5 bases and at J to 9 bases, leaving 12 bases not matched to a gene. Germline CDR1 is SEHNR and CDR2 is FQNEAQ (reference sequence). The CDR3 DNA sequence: TGTGCCAGCAGCCAAACGATGGGACTAGCGGGAGTGGGTGAGCAGTTCTTC. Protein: CASSQTMGLAGVGEQFF.

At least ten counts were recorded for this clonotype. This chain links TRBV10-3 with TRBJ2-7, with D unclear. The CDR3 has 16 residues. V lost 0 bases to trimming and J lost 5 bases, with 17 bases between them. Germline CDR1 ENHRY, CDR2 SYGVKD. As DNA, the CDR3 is TGTGCCATCAGTGAGTCAAGTAGGAATGGTCTGAACGAGCAGTACTTC. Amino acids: CAISESSRNGLNEQYF.

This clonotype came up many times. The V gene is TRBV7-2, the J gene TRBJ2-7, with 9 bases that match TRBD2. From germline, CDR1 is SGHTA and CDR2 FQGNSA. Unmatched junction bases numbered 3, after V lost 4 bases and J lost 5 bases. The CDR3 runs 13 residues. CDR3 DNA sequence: TGTGCCAGCAGCTCGAGCGGGGGGAACGAGCAGTACTTC. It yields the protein CASSSSGGNEQYF.